Each of the 9 T cell receptor beta chains below was sequenced from the same sample in a study of blood T cells in healthy people across ages. A second about 6 to 11 cycle PCR used barcoded and J-beta primers. MiXCR, run by TCRdb on the 5' RACE reads, gives a single entry per CDR3 protein. The data show roughly 1,500,000 distinct CDR3 sequences, 30% to 35% seen once. Input material: blood. The receptors originated from a woman in her 30s in good health.

V gene TRBV29-1 combines with J gene TRBJ2-7; 10 bases map to TRBD2. Germline assignment: CDR1 SQVTM and CDR2 ANQGSEA. The CDR3 sequence is 17 residues long. The ends lost 1 base at V and 0 bases at J; junction bases unmatched: 9. CDR3: CSVEVGRLAGGSYEQYF. Here the CDR3 DNA reads TGCAGCGTTGAAGTCGGGCGACTAGCGGGTGGCTCCTACGAGCAGTACTTC.

V is TRBV28 and J is TRBJ1-5, with 9 bases fitting TRBD1. This CDR3 region has 14 residues. Germline values: CDR1 MDHEN, CDR2 SYDVKM. V dropped 6 bases and J dropped 7; count of bases not matched to a gene: 7. The CDR3 region has the DNA TGTGCCAGCAGGGGACAGGGTGGGAGACAGCCCCAGCATTTT. It translates to CASRGQGGRQPQHF.

The CDR3 DNA reads as TGTGCCAGCAGTTTCATCGCGGGAGCGGGCACCGGGGAGCTGTTTTTT. It translates to CASSFIAGAGTGELFF. This chain joins TRBV12-3 or TRBV12-4 and TRBJ2-2; 7 bases map to TRBD2. This CDR3 comprises 16 residues. V was clipped by 3 bases and J by 4 bases; unmatched bases: 8.

This clonotype turned up a few times. The rearrangement joins TRBV2 to TRBJ1-1, with unresolved D. The CDR3 spans 12 residues. V gave up 2 bases and J gave up 7 bases, with 8 bases separating them. Germline loops: CDR1 SNHLY, CDR2 FYNNEI. DNA of the CDR3: TGTGCCAGCAGTGAACGGTCCATTGAAGCTTTCTTT. It specifies CASSERSIEAFF.

The table lists this clonotype with many counts. The chain employs TRBV3-1 and TRBJ1-1; no clear D. The V end lost 1 base, the J end lost 6 bases, and 9 bases lay between the germline ends. Germline assignment: CDR1 LGHDT and CDR2 YNNKEL (reference sequence). This CDR3 has 13 residues. CDR3 nucleotides: TGTGCCAGCAGCCAAGGACGTGGGGCTGAAGCTTTCTTT. It is translated as CASSQGRGAEAFF.

This clonotype was seen a few times. The gene calls are TRBV7-9 and TRBJ2-3; D gene uncertain. Germline loops: CDR1 SEHNR, CDR2 FQNEAQ (reference sequence). Trimming removed 5 bases at V and 5 bases at J, with 11 bases between. The CDR3 consists of 13 residues. CDR3 amino acids: CASSAPGGDTQYF. CDR3 DNA sequence: TGTGCCAGCAGCGCCCCGGGCGGAGATACGCAGTATTTT.

The V call is TRBV28, the J call TRBJ2-5; D unclear. Germline V gene data show CDR1 as MDHEN and CDR2 as SYDVKM. Trimming took off 5 bases at V and 3 bases at J, with 13 bases between the two ends. CDR3 size: 14 residues. In DNA, the CDR3 is TGTGCCAGCAGTCGCCGACCTTACAAAGAGACCCAGTACTTC. This gives the protein CASSRRPYKETQYF.

The V call is TRBV2, the J call TRBJ2-3; no clear D. There are 15 residues in the CDR3. Between the trimmed V and J ends, which lost 6 bases and 2 bases, there was a span of 15 bases. Per the germline V gene, CDR1 is SNHLY and CDR2 is FYNNEI. The CDR3 here is CASSQLHRNTDTQYF. For the CDR3, the DNA is TGTGCCAGCAGCCAACTCCATCGGAACACAGATACGCAGTATTTT. The full variable domain, completed using reference TRBV2 and TRBJ2-3, is EPEVTQTPSHQVTQMGQEVILRCVPISNHLYFYWYRQILGQKVEFLVSFYNNEISEKSEIFDDQFSVERPDGSNFTLKIRSTKLEDSAMYFCASSQLHRNTDTQYFGPGTRLTVL.

This sequence joins TRBV11-1 and TRBJ1-4; TRBD1 agrees at 8 bases. In germline, CDR1 is SGHAT, CDR2 FQDESV (reference sequence). The J segment lost 6 bases and the V segment lost 5 bases, leaving 8 bases of the junction unmatched. The CDR3 is 15 amino acids. Here the CDR3 reads CASSLGTGKDEKLFF. For the CDR3, the DNA is TGTGCCAGCAGCCTGGGGACAGGCAAAGATGAAAAACTGTTTTTT.